This T cell receptor beta chain appears in the sequencing data of a study of blood T cell repertoires in COVID-19. This clone was detected ten times or more. The CDR3 is 15 residues long. The germline gives CDR1 SGHDT, CDR2 YYEEEE. Between the trimmed V and J ends, which lost 5 bases and 1 base, there was a span of 10 bases. Original handling: Researchers report that nucleated cell counts were estimated from reference gene primer amplification. The data were produced by immunoSEQ multiplex PCR, yet TCRdb's version contains in-frame clones alone and is incomplete. For V, J and clone size, that table is used; D and trimming come from the DNA. The sample lists approximately 100,000 clones; roughly 71% were seen once.

The source of this sequence is an older man with acute or convalescent COVID-19. J is TRBJ1-6 and V is TRBV5-6, with D possibly TRBD1 on 5 matching bases. The sample comprised peripheral blood. The CDR3 DNA reads as TGTGCCAGCAGGAGCCGGGGGTCCTATAATTCACCCCTCCACTTT. It is translated as CASRSRGSYNSPLHF. Drawing the rest from reference TRBV5-6 and TRBJ1-6, the complete variable domain is DAGVTQSPTHLIKTRGQQVTLRCSPKSGHDTVSWYQQALGQGPQFIFQYYEEEERQRGNFPDRFSGHQFPNYSSELNVNALLLGDSALYLCASRSRGSYNSPLHFGNGTRLTVT.